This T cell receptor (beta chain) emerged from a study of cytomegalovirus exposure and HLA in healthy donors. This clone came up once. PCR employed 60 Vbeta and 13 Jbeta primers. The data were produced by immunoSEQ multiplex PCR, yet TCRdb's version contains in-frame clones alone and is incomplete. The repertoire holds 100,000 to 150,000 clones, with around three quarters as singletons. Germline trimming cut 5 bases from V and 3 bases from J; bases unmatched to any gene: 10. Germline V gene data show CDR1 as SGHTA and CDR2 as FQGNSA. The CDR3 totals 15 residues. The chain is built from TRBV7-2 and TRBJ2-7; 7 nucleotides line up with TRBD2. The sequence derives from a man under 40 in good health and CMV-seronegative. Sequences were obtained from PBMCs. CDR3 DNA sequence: TGTGCCAGCAGCATAGGGGCGGGAGAGGTCTACGAGCAGTACTTC. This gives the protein CASSIGAGEVYEQYF.